Listed below are T cell receptor beta chains from one sample, sequenced in a study of OX40 agonist ivuxolimab in advanced cancers. Sequencing was performed with immunoSEQ multiplex PCR; in TCRdb, only in-frame clones are kept and a portion is missing. Found here are about 58,000 clones, roughly nine tenths of them singletons; the top ten hold 3% to 4.5%. The sequencing used CD4+ or CD8+ T cells sorted from blood, collected in a trial of the OX40 agonist ivuxolimab. These receptors were taken from an adult with an advanced solid tumor such as melanoma, head and neck, liver or kidney cancer. CDR3s include the opening cysteine and the closing phenylalanine or tryptophan. Each record gives: clone size, J gene, D gene, V gene, CDR3 DNA, CDR3 protein. D genes are given only for firm matches. Some rows mark clone size as missing; the rest say once, few, many or name a class of expanded clone.

clone size: NA; J gene: TRBJ2-7; D gene: NA; V gene: TRBV2; CDR3 DNA: TGTGCCAGCAGGGGGAGGAGTTACGAGCAGTACTTC; CDR3 protein: CASRGRSYEQYF
clone size: NA; J gene: TRBJ2-7; D gene: TRBD1; V gene: TRBV7-2; CDR3 DNA: TGTGCCAGCCAGCAAGGTCGTGGACAGGGCTACGAGCAGTACTTC; CDR3 protein: CASQQGRGQGYEQYF
clone size: NA; J gene: TRBJ2-6; D gene: NA; V gene: TRBV7-2; CDR3 DNA: TGTGCCAGCAGGAGATCTGGGGCCAACGTCCTGACTTTC; CDR3 protein: CASRRSGANVLTF
clone size: NA; J gene: TRBJ1-1; D gene: TRBD1; V gene: TRBV27; CDR3 DNA: TGTGCCAGCAGTTTATATGGACAGGCGAACGCTGAAGCTTTCTTT; CDR3 protein: CASSLYGQANAEAFF
clone size: NA; J gene: TRBJ1-1; D gene: NA; V gene: TRBV5-4; CDR3 DNA: TGTGCCAGCAGCCGAACCCGGGACGTTGAAGCTTTCTTT; CDR3 protein: CASSRTRDVEAFF
clone size: NA; J gene: TRBJ2-7; D gene: TRBD2; V gene: TRBV2; CDR3 DNA: TGTGCCAGCTCCGGGACTAGCGGGAGGAACGAGCAGTACTTC; CDR3 protein: CASSGTSGRNEQYF
clone size: NA; J gene: TRBJ2-7; D gene: TRBD1; V gene: TRBV11-2; CDR3 DNA: TGTGCCAGCAGCTTAGATCGGGGGACAGGGGGGTACGAGCAGTACTTC; CDR3 protein: CASSLDRGTGGYEQYF
clone size: NA; J gene: TRBJ2-7; D gene: TRBD2; V gene: TRBV6-5; CDR3 DNA: TGTGCCAGCAGTCCCGGGACTAGCGGTCTTGTCGAGCAGTACTTC; CDR3 protein: CASSPGTSGLVEQYF
clone size: NA; J gene: TRBJ2-1; D gene: TRBD1; V gene: TRBV6-5; CDR3 DNA: TGTGCCAGCGAACCCGGGACAGGGGTTAATGAGCAGTTCTTC; CDR3 protein: CASEPGTGVNEQFF
clone size: medium-sized; J gene: TRBJ2-5; D gene: NA; V gene: TRBV28; CDR3 DNA: TGTGCCAGCAGTTTATATCAGGGCCGTGAGACCCAGTACTTC; CDR3 protein: CASSLYQGRETQYF
clone size: NA; J gene: TRBJ1-1; D gene: TRBD1; V gene: TRBV28; CDR3 DNA: TGTGCCAGCAGGGCAGGGGGCCGCGGCACTGAAGCTTTCTTT; CDR3 protein: CASRAGGRGTEAFF
clone size: NA; J gene: TRBJ2-7; D gene: NA; V gene: TRBV19; CDR3 DNA: TGTGCCAGTAGCCCGTTGTGGGGGGACACTTACGAGCAGTACTTC; CDR3 protein: CASSPLWGDTYEQYF
clone size: NA; J gene: TRBJ2-5; D gene: TRBD2; V gene: TRBV5-6; CDR3 DNA: TGTGCCAGCAGCTTGGGGCTAGCGGGATTGGGGACCCAGTACTTC; CDR3 protein: CASSLGLAGLGTQYF
clone size: once; J gene: TRBJ2-5; D gene: NA; V gene: TRBV25-1; CDR3 DNA: TGTGCCAGCAAAATAGGGGGAGGTGAGTCAGAGACCCAGTACTTC; CDR3 protein: CASKIGGGESETQYF
clone size: NA; J gene: TRBJ2-7; D gene: NA; V gene: TRBV6-5; CDR3 DNA: TGTGCCAGCAGTTACAACCAGGGAGCCCGCCAGCAGTACTTC; CDR3 protein: CASSYNQGARQQYF
clone size: NA; J gene: TRBJ2-2; D gene: NA; V gene: TRBV6-5; CDR3 DNA: TGTGCCAGCACTCGAACCGGGGAGCTGTTTTTT; CDR3 protein: CASTRTGELFF
clone size: NA; J gene: TRBJ2-7; D gene: TRBD1; V gene: TRBV28; CDR3 DNA: TGTGCCAGCAGTTCCACAGGGGCCTACGAGCAGTACTTC; CDR3 protein: CASSSTGAYEQYF
clone size: NA; J gene: TRBJ1-5; D gene: TRBD1; V gene: TRBV27; CDR3 DNA: TGTGCCAGCAGTAGGGACAGGGTAGACCAGCCCCAGCATTTT; CDR3 protein: CASSRDRVDQPQHF
clone size: NA; J gene: TRBJ2-2; D gene: TRBD2; V gene: TRBV6-5; CDR3 DNA: TGTGCCAGCAGTTACGGCCTAGCGGTCAACACCGGGGAGCTGTTTTTT; CDR3 protein: CASSYGLAVNTGELFF
clone size: NA; J gene: TRBJ2-3; D gene: NA; V gene: TRBV29-1; CDR3 DNA: TGCAGCGTTGACGTGAGGGCCTCAGATACGCAGTATTTT; CDR3 protein: CSVDVRASDTQYF
clone size: NA; J gene: TRBJ1-4; D gene: TRBD1; V gene: TRBV27; CDR3 DNA: TGTGCCAGCAGTATAGGACAGGTTCCGGTTGAAAAACTGTTTTTT; CDR3 protein: CASSIGQVPVEKLFF
clone size: few; J gene: TRBJ2-7; D gene: NA; V gene: TRBV18; CDR3 DNA: TGTGCCAGCTCTCGCATCGCCTACGAGCAGTACTTC; CDR3 protein: CASSRIAYEQYF
clone size: NA; J gene: TRBJ2-3; D gene: TRBD2; V gene: TRBV19; CDR3 DNA: TGTGCCAGTAGTCGGCTAGCGGGAATGGAAGATACGCAGTATTTT; CDR3 protein: CASSRLAGMEDTQYF
clone size: NA; J gene: TRBJ2-7; D gene: NA; V gene: TRBV6-1; CDR3 DNA: TGTGCCAGCAGTGACTTCGTTAGCCCCTACGAGCAGTACTTC; CDR3 protein: CASSDFVSPYEQYF
clone size: NA; J gene: TRBJ2-6; D gene: NA; V gene: TRBV7-9; CDR3 DNA: TGTGCCAGCAGCTCTCTTCTGCGTCCGAGCTCTGGGGCCAACGTCCTGACTTTC; CDR3 protein: CASSSLLRPSSGANVLTF
clone size: NA; J gene: TRBJ1-3; D gene: NA; V gene: TRBV30; CDR3 DNA: TGTGCCTTCGATCCCTCTGGAAACACCATATATTTT; CDR3 protein: CAFDPSGNTIYF
clone size: NA; J gene: TRBJ1-4; D gene: TRBD1; V gene: TRBV7-9; CDR3 DNA: TGTGCCAGCAGCTTTAACCCCGGGGACAGTTTAAATGAAAAACTGTTTTTT; CDR3 protein: CASSFNPGDSLNEKLFF
clone size: NA; J gene: TRBJ2-2; D gene: TRBD2; V gene: TRBV28; CDR3 DNA: TGTGCCAGCACCCCCGGCAGCGGGAGGGCTGTCGGGGAGCTGTTTTTT; CDR3 protein: CASTPGSGRAVGELFF
clone size: NA; J gene: TRBJ2-1; D gene: NA; V gene: TRBV6-5; CDR3 DNA: TGTGCCAGCAGTTACGGGACTCTTCTTGGGAATGAGCAGTTCTTC; CDR3 protein: CASSYGTLLGNEQFF
clone size: few; J gene: TRBJ2-7; D gene: TRBD1; V gene: TRBV27; CDR3 DNA: TGTGCCAGCAGTTCCGGACAGGGTAACTACGAGCAGTACTTC; CDR3 protein: CASSSGQGNYEQYF
clone size: NA; J gene: TRBJ2-5; D gene: TRBD2; V gene: TRBV27; CDR3 DNA: TGTGCCAGCAGTGGCCCGGGACTAGCGGGAGCTCGGGAGACCCAGTACTTC; CDR3 protein: CASSGPGLAGARETQYF
clone size: NA; J gene: TRBJ2-7; D gene: TRBD1; V gene: TRBV5-1; CDR3 DNA: TGCGCCAGCAGCTGGGGGACAGGGATGACCTACGAGCAGTACTTC; CDR3 protein: CASSWGTGMTYEQYF
clone size: NA; J gene: TRBJ2-5; D gene: NA; V gene: TRBV13; CDR3 DNA: TGTGCCAGCAGCCATCAGGGGCTGGAGACCCAGTACTTC; CDR3 protein: CASSHQGLETQYF
clone size: NA; J gene: TRBJ1-1; D gene: NA; V gene: TRBV7-3; CDR3 DNA: TGTGCCAGCAGCTTAGACGGGGGGATCTCTGAAGCTTTCTTT; CDR3 protein: CASSLDGGISEAFF
clone size: NA; J gene: TRBJ2-1; D gene: NA; V gene: TRBV6-6; CDR3 DNA: TGTGCCAGCAGTTACCGCCCAGAATCTGGGTTCTTC; CDR3 protein: CASSYRPESGFF
clone size: NA; J gene: TRBJ2-1; D gene: TRBD2; V gene: TRBV4-2; CDR3 DNA: TGTGCCAGCAGCCAAGAATTTGGGACTAGCGGGAGGAATGAGCAGTTCTTC; CDR3 protein: CASSQEFGTSGRNEQFF
clone size: NA; J gene: TRBJ2-7; D gene: NA; V gene: TRBV4-3; CDR3 DNA: TGCGCCAGCAGCCAAGATCGGGACACCTACGAGCAGTACTTC; CDR3 protein: CASSQDRDTYEQYF
clone size: once; J gene: TRBJ2-7; D gene: TRBD2; V gene: TRBV6-6; CDR3 DNA: TGTGCCAGCAGCCTAGCGGGAGGCCTCTACTACGAGCAGTACTTC; CDR3 protein: CASSLAGGLYYEQYF
clone size: NA; J gene: TRBJ1-4; D gene: NA; V gene: TRBV6-6; CDR3 DNA: TGTGCCAGCCGTAAAGCCGTTGAAGCTGAAAAACTGTTTTTT; CDR3 protein: CASRKAVEAEKLFF
clone size: once; J gene: TRBJ1-3; D gene: NA; V gene: TRBV19; CDR3 DNA: TGTGCCAGTAGTATTTCTGGAAACACCATATATTTT; CDR3 protein: CASSISGNTIYF